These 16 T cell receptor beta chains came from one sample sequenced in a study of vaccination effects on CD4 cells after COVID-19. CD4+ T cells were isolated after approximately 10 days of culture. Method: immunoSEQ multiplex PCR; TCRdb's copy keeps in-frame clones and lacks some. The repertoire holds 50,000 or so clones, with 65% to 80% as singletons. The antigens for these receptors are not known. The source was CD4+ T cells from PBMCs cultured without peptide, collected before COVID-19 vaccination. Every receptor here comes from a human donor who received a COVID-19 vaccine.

CDR3 nucleotide sequence: TGTGCCAGCAGCTTATTAAATCAGCCCCAGCATTTT. Translating gives CASSLLNQPQHF. The chain couples TRBV7-9 to TRBJ1-5; D unresolved. V was cut by 2 bases and J by 4 bases, with 3 bases left in between. Germline lookup yields CDR1 SEHNR and CDR2 FQNEAQ (reference sequence). The CDR3 is 12 residues long.

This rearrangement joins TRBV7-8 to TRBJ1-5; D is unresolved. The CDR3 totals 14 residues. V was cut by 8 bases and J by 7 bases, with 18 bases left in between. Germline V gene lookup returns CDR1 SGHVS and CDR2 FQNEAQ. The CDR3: CASQDGVTGQPQHF. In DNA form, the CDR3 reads TGTGCCAGCCAGGACGGGGTAACGGGACAGCCCCAGCATTTT. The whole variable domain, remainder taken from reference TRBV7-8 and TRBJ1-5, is GAGVSQSPRYKVAKRGQDVALRCDPISGHVSLFWYQQALGQGPEFLTYFQNEAQLDKSGLPSDRFFAERPEGSVSTLKIQRTQQEDSAVYLCASQDGVTGQPQHFGDGTRLSIL.

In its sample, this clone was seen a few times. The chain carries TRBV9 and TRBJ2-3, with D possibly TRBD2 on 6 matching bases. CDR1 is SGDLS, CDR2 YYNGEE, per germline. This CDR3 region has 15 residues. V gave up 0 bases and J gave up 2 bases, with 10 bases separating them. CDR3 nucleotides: TGTGCCAGCAGCGTAGGTGGGGGACTCACAGATACGCAGTATTTT. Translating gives CASSVGGGLTDTQYF.

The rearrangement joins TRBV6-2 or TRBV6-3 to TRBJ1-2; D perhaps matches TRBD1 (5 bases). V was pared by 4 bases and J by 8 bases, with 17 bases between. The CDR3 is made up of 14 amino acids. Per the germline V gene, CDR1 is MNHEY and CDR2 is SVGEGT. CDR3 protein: CASSSRTNRRGYTF. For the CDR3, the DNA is TGTGCCAGCAGTTCACGAACCAACAGGAGGGGCTACACCTTC.

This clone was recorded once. CDR3: CASRDERRMNTEAFF. CDR3 DNA sequence: TGTGCCAGTAGAGACGAACGTCGAATGAACACTGAAGCTTTCTTT. This chain joins TRBV19 and TRBJ1-1; D not resolved. This CDR3 has 15 amino acids. Germline V gene sequence: CDR1 LNHDA, CDR2 SQIVND (reference sequence). Trimming removed 6 bases from V and 0 bases from J, with 14 bases in between.

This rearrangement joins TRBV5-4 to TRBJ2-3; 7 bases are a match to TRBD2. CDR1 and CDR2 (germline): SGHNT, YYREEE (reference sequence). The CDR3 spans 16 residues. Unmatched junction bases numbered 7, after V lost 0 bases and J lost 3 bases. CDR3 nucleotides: TGTGCCAGCAGCTTGGCCGCGGGACTAAGGACAGATACGCAGTATTTT. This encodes CASSLAAGLRTDTQYF.

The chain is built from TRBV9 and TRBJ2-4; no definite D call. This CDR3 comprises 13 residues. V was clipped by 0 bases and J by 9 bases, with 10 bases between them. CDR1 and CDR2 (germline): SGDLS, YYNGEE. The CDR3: CASSVARHSIQYF. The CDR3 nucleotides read TGTGCCAGCAGCGTAGCTCGACACTCCATTCAGTACTTC. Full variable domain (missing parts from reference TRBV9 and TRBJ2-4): DSGVTQTPKHLITATGQRVTLRCSPRSGDLSVYWYQQSLDQGLQFLIQYYNGEERAKGNILERFSAQQFPDLHSELNLSSLELGDSALYFCASSVARHSIQYFGAGTRLSVL.

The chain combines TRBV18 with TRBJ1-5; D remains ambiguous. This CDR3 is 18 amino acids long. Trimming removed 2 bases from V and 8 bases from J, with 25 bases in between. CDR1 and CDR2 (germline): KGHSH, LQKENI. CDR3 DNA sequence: TGTGCCAGCTCACCAATCCCCTCCGTTTGGGGAAGGCACAAGCCCCAGCATTTT. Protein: CASSPIPSVWGRHKPQHF.

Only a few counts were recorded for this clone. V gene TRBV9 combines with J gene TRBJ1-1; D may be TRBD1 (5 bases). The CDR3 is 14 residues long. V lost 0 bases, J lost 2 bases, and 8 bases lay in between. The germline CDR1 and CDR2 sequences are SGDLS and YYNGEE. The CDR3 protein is CASSVEGRNTEAFF. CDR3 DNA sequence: TGTGCCAGCAGCGTAGAGGGACGCAACACTGAAGCTTTCTTT. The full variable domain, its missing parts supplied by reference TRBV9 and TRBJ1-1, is DSGVTQTPKHLITATGQRVTLRCSPRSGDLSVYWYQQSLDQGLQFLIQYYNGEERAKGNILERFSAQQFPDLHSELNLSSLELGDSALYFCASSVEGRNTEAFFGQGTRLTVV.

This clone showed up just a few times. Here the CDR3 DNA reads TGTGCCAGCAGCCAAGGGCCTAACACCATATATTTT. It encodes CASSQGPNTIYF. V is TRBV14 and J is TRBJ1-3; no firm D call. V was trimmed by 1 base and J by 7 bases, leaving 5 bases between them. Germline values: CDR1 SGHDN, CDR2 FVKESK. The CDR3 runs to 12 residues.

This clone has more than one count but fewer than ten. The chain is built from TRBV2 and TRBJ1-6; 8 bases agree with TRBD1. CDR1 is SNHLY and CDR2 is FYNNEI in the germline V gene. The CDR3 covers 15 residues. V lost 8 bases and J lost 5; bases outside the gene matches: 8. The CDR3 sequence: CASGDRRLHNSPLHF. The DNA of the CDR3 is TGTGCCAGCGGGGACAGGCGTTTACATAATTCACCCCTCCACTTT.

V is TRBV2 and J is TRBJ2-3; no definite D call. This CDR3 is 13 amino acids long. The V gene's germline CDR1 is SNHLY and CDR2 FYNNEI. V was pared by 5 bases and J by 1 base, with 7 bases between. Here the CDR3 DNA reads TGTGCCAGCAGTCTTTCAGGCACAGATACGCAGTATTTT. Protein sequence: CASSLSGTDTQYF.

CDR3 nucleotide sequence: TGTGCCAGCATGGTGTGGACAGGAACCTACGAGCAGTACTTC. Its translation is CASMVWTGTYEQYF. The gene calls are TRBV6-6 and TRBJ2-7, with TRBD1 matching over 7 bases. This CDR3 has 14 amino acids. The germline V gene encodes CDR1 MNHNY and CDR2 SVGAGI (reference sequence). V trimming: 7 bases; J trimming: 2 bases; junction bases outside the gene matches: 8.

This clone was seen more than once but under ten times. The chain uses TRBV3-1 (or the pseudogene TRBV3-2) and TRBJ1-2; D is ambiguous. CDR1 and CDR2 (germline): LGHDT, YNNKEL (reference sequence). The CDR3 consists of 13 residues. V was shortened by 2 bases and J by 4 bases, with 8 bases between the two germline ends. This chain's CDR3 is CASSQYSGYGYTF. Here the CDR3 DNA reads TGTGCCAGCAGCCAATATTCGGGCTATGGCTACACCTTC.

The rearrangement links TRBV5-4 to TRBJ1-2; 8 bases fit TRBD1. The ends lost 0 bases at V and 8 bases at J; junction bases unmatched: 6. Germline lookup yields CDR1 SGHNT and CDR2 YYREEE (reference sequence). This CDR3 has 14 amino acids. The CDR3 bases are TGTGCCAGCAGCTTGGGGGAGCGGGACAGGGGCTACACCTTC. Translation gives CASSLGERDRGYTF.

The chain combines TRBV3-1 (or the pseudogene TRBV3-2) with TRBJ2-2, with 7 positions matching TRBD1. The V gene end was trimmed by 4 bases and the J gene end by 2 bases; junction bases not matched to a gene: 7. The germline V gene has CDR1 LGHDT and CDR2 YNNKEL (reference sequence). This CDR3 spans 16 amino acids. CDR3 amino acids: CASSLGTEGNTGELFF. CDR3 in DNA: TGTGCCAGCAGCCTTGGGACAGAGGGCAACACCGGGGAGCTGTTTTTT.